These 28 T cell receptor beta chains came from one sample sequenced in a study of cytomegalovirus exposure and HLA in healthy donors. A multiplex PCR was run with 60 Vbeta primers and 13 Jbeta primers. This table comes from immunoSEQ multiplex PCR, and its TCRdb copy is limited to in-frame clones, with some not included. Of hundreds of thousands of clones listed, about 75% were seen once; the top ten hold 1.8%. Sequenced sample: PBMCs. These receptors all stem from a woman in her 30s in good health and CMV-seronegative.

This chain connects TRBV6-5 to TRBJ1-2; D possibly corresponds to TRBD1 (5 bases). Germline assignment: CDR1 MNHEY and CDR2 SVGAGI. V lost 8 bases, J lost 2 bases, and 18 bases lay in between. The CDR3 is 15 amino acids. CDR3 nucleotides: TGTGCCAGCTGCATCACAGGAGCCGTCAACTATGGCTACACCTTC. Translated, it gives CASCITGAVNYGYTF.

This clone was picked up one time. The chain combines TRBV19 with TRBJ2-3; TRBD2 matches at 11 bases. The trim removed 3 bases at V and 3 bases at J, leaving 5 bases unmatched. Germline V gene data show CDR1 as LNHDA and CDR2 as SQIVND (reference sequence). The CDR3 contains 16 residues. CDR3 region: CASSMRASGGTDTQYF. The CDR3 nucleotides are TGTGCCAGTAGTATGAGGGCTAGCGGGGGGACAGATACGCAGTATTTT.

Concerning this clone itself: Other nucleotide sequences from this sample produce the same CDR3. The chain couples TRBV13 to TRBJ1-2; 7 bases map to TRBD1. The CDR3 runs 14 residues. Germline trimming cut 0 bases from V and 3 bases from J; bases unmatched to any gene: 1. CDR1 PRHDT and CDR2 FYEKMQ come from the germline V gene (reference sequence). In nucleotides, the CDR3 is TGTGCCAGCAGCTTAGGTCAGGGGGACTATGGCTACACCTTC. Translated: CASSLGQGDYGYTF.

This chain uses TRBV5-8 with TRBJ2-5; 8 nucleotides line up with TRBD2. This CDR3 region has 15 residues. V dropped 4 bases and J dropped 5; count of bases not matched to a gene: 10. CDR1 SGHTS and CDR2 YDEGEE come from the germline V gene. Here the CDR3 DNA reads TGTGCCAGCAGCCACCGGAGCGGGAGCGGTGAGACCCAGTACTTC. Amino acids: CASSHRSGSGETQYF.

The CDR3 reads CASKQRDSTDTQYF. CDR3 DNA: TGTGCCAGTAAACAGCGGGACAGCACAGATACGCAGTATTTT. The genes are TRBV19 and TRBJ2-3; 7 bases match TRBD2. Per germline, CDR1 LNHDA and CDR2 SQIVND (reference sequence). Losses at the gene ends were 7 bases for V and 0 bases for J; bases not matched to a gene: 4. This CDR3 has 14 amino acids.

The count of this clone is one. At one end, the junction sequence differs from germline, possibly due to a read error. The chain uses TRBV7-9 and TRBJ1-2, with 10 positions matching TRBD1. The CDR3 sequence is 16 residues long. From germline, CDR1 is SEHNR and CDR2 FQNEAQ (reference sequence). The CDR3 DNA reads TGTTCCAGCAGCTTACCCGGACAGGGGGCTAACTATGGCTACACCTTC. It translates to CSSSLPGQGANYGYTF.

This chain links TRBV5-6 with TRBJ1-1; 9 nucleotides line up with TRBD1. Trimming cost V 6 bases and J 5 bases; bases outside gene matches: 8. Per germline, CDR1 SGHDT and CDR2 YYEEEE. This CDR3 region has 14 residues. As DNA, the CDR3 is TGTGCCAGCACCGGACAGGGGTCCGGGACTGAAGCTTTCTTT. It encodes CASTGQGSGTEAFF.

The chain links TRBV30 to TRBJ2-2, with 8 nucleotides matching TRBD1. This CDR3 is built from 16 residues. Germline CDR1 and CDR2: GTSNPN and SVGIG (reference sequence). The junction had 8 bases not matched to a gene; V was cut back by 5 bases and J by 0 bases. The CDR3 sequence is CAWARGPTSNTGELFF. The CDR3 nucleotides are TGTGCCTGGGCCAGGGGGCCTACTTCGAACACCGGGGAGCTGTTTTTT.

The chain couples TRBV2 to TRBJ1-5; D unclear. Per the germline V gene, CDR1 is SNHLY and CDR2 is FYNNEI. This CDR3 contains 14 residues. V lost 3 bases and J 2 bases, leaving 8 bases between the germline ends. The CDR3 loop reads CASSDPVGNQPQHF. The DNA for the CDR3 is TGTGCCAGCAGTGACCCCGTTGGCAATCAGCCCCAGCATTTT.

This chain connects TRBV27 to TRBJ1-5; tentative D call: TRBD1 (5 bases). The CDR3 consists of 13 residues. Trimming stripped 6 bases from V and 6 bases from J, with 12 bases between. Germline V gene sequence: CDR1 MNHEY, CDR2 SMNVEV (reference sequence). The CDR3 loop is CASRNDRFQPQHF. DNA of the CDR3: TGTGCCAGCAGGAATGACAGATTTCAGCCCCAGCATTTT.

The rearrangement uses TRBV7-3 and TRBJ2-6, with 9 bases aligning to TRBD1. V was pared by 9 bases and J by 3 bases, with 9 bases of the junction left unmatched. This CDR3 is 16 amino acids long. Germline V gene lookup returns CDR1 SGHTA and CDR2 FQGTGA. The CDR3 sequence is CASYDRGGVGANVLTF. The CDR3, as DNA: TGTGCCAGTTATGACAGGGGGGGTGTTGGGGCCAACGTCCTGACTTTC.

This chain joins TRBV7-8 and TRBJ1-3; no clear D. CDR1 is SGHVS, CDR2 FQNEAQ, per germline. The CDR3 runs to 19 residues. The germline V and J ends were trimmed by 2 bases and 0 bases, with 20 bases remaining between them. The CDR3 region has the DNA TGTGCCAGCAGCTTATTGAGGAGAGGGCAGGTTTCCTCTGGAAACACCATATATTTT. The encoded protein is CASSLLRRGQVSSGNTIYF.

The chain has TRBV28 and TRBJ1-2, with D perhaps TRBD1 (6 bases). Trimming stripped 8 bases from V and 8 bases from J, with 12 bases between. CDR1 is MDHEN and CDR2 is SYDVKM in the germline V gene. The CDR3 runs to 11 residues. CDR3 coding DNA: TGTGCCAGCCTTACGGGGGGCGGCTACACCTTC. Protein product: CASLTGGGYTF.

The chain uses TRBV5-1 and TRBJ2-2, with 9 positions matching TRBD2. CDR3 length: 16 residues. Germline CDR1 and CDR2: SGHRS and YFSETQ. With 3 bases clipped from V and 9 bases from J, the junction kept 12 bases outside the gene matches. Written as DNA, the CDR3 is TGCGCCAGCAGCTCCGGGTTAGCGGGGGTCTCCCGGGAGCTGTTTTTT. Its protein product is CASSSGLAGVSRELFF.

The chain recombines TRBV11-3 with TRBJ2-7, with a possible D match to TRBD1 (5 bases). Germline loops: CDR1 SGHNT, CDR2 YENEEA. Trimming took 5 bases from V and 4 from J, leaving 15 bases between them. The CDR3 is 14 amino acids. CDR3: CASSPRTGGYEQYF. In DNA form, the CDR3 reads TGTGCCAGCAGCCCCCGAACAGGTGGTTACGAGCAGTACTTC.

This clone came up once. This chain connects TRBV7-9 to TRBJ2-5; 7 nucleotides match TRBD2. CDR3 length equals 14 residues. V lost 7 bases and J lost 5; bases outside the gene matches: 10. Per the germline V gene, CDR1 is SEHNR and CDR2 is FQNEAQ (reference sequence). CDR3 DNA: TGTGCCAGCACCTCCCGGGGGGACGGGGAGACCCAGTACTTC. As protein: CASTSRGDGETQYF.

This chain uses TRBV6-1 with TRBJ2-7; 8 bases match TRBD1. Trimming took 7 bases from V and 4 from J; bases not matched to a gene: 9. This CDR3 has 14 amino acids. Germline-derived CDR1 and CDR2 are MNHNS and SASEGT. The CDR3 DNA reads as TGTGCCAGCAACCCGACAGGGGTTGGTTACGAGCAGTACTTC. Encoded protein: CASNPTGVGYEQYF.

The chain has TRBV18 and TRBJ1-1, with TRBD1 matching 7 bases. CDR1 is KGHSH, CDR2 LQKENI, per germline. V gave up 3 bases and J gave up 2 bases; unmatched junction bases: 6. This CDR3 spans 15 amino acids. The CDR3 loop is CASSPGTDLNTEAFF. As DNA, the CDR3 is TGTGCCAGCTCACCCGGGACAGACCTTAACACTGAAGCTTTCTTT. The whole variable domain, remainder taken from reference TRBV18 and TRBJ1-1, is NAGVMQNPRHLVRRRGQEARLRCSPMKGHSHVYWYRQLPEEGLKFMVYLQKENIIDESGMPKERFSAEFPKEGPSILRIQQVVRGDSAAYFCASSPGTDLNTEAFFGQGTRLTVV.

CDR3 sequence (DNA): TGTGCCAGCAGCCGAAAGACTAGCGCGGATGAGCAGTTCTTC. This gives the protein CASSRKTSADEQFF. V and J are TRBV5-6 and TRBJ2-1; 8 nucleotides align to TRBD2. Per the germline V gene, CDR1 is SGHDT and CDR2 is YYEEEE. The CDR3 runs 14 residues. J was trimmed by 8 bases and V by 4 bases; bases with no gene match: 8.

The rearrangement joins TRBV7-9 to TRBJ1-6, with a tentative D call TRBD1 (6 bases). Germline assignment: CDR1 SEHNR and CDR2 FQNEAQ (reference sequence). This CDR3 has 15 amino acids. V was pared by 5 bases and J by 8 bases, with 16 bases between. The CDR3 sequence is CASSLGQNKHSPLHF. CDR3 sequence (DNA): TGTGCCAGCAGCCTCGGACAGAATAAGCATTCACCCCTCCACTTT.

V gene TRBV29-1 combines with J gene TRBJ1-2, with D unresolved. CDR1 is SQVTM and CDR2 is ANQGSEA in the germline V gene. The CDR3 is made up of 13 amino acids. V dropped 6 bases and J dropped 8 bases, with 19 bases sitting between them. The chain's CDR3 is CSVSTDGAAGYTF. Written as DNA, the CDR3 is TGCAGCGTCTCGACGGACGGAGCGGCCGGCTACACCTTC.

The chain is built from TRBV27 and TRBJ1-5, with D possibly matching TRBD1 (5 bases). From germline, CDR1 is MNHEY and CDR2 SMNVEV (reference sequence). The V and J ends lost 5 bases and 4 bases respectively, with 15 bases between them. The CDR3 has 15 amino acids. The chain's CDR3 is CASSPTRGANQPQHF. The CDR3 DNA sequence: TGTGCCAGCAGTCCCACCCGCGGGGCGAATCAGCCCCAGCATTTT.

V usage is TRBV9 and J usage is TRBJ1-2; 7 nucleotides match TRBD1. Germline V gene data show CDR1 as SGDLS and CDR2 as YYNGEE. This CDR3 is built from 17 residues. V lost 0 bases and J lost 3; bases outside the gene matches: 11. The CDR3 spells CASSVGPLTGEYYGYTF. The CDR3 coding sequence is TGTGCCAGCAGCGTAGGACCCCTAACAGGGGAATACTATGGCTACACCTTC.

The chain joins TRBV5-4 to TRBJ2-3; 8 nucleotides match TRBD1. Germline CDR1 and CDR2: SGHNT and YYREEE (reference sequence). The CDR3 spans 16 residues. V gave up 2 bases and J gave up 3 bases; unmatched junction bases: 8. The CDR3 reads CASSFHDRGMTDTQYF. The CDR3 DNA reads TGTGCCAGCAGCTTTCACGACAGGGGTATGACAGATACGCAGTATTTT.

This chain uses TRBV5-1 with TRBJ2-2; maybe TRBD1 (6 bases). V lost 7 bases, J lost 4 bases, and 17 bases lay in between. This CDR3 contains 15 residues. The germline gives CDR1 SGHRS, CDR2 YFSETQ. The CDR3 spells CASAQGPRGTGELFF. CDR3 nucleotide sequence: TGCGCCAGCGCACAGGGCCCCAGGGGCACCGGGGAGCTGTTTTTT.

This chain connects TRBV6-1 to TRBJ2-7; 8 bases fit TRBD2. Unmatched junction bases numbered 10, after V lost 5 bases and J lost 7 bases. The germline gives CDR1 MNHNS, CDR2 SASEGT. The CDR3 is 14 residues long. CDR3 nucleotide sequence: TGTGCCAGCAGTAGAGCGGGAGCGATTGGGGAGCAGTACTTC. Its translation: CASSRAGAIGEQYF.

The chain has TRBV4-1 and TRBJ2-7; 10 nucleotides align to TRBD2. The CDR3 runs to 17 residues. With V trimmed by 0 bases and J by 5 bases, 10 bases remained unmatched. The V gene's germline CDR1 is MGHRA and CDR2 YSYEKL. CDR3 DNA: TGCGCCAGCAGCCAAGAGAGTTCAGCGGGAGGGGGGGACGAGCAGTACTTC. It codes for CASSQESSAGGGDEQYF.

The CDR3 sequence: CASSIGVNTEAFF. In DNA, the CDR3 is TGTGCCAGTAGTATCGGGGTGAACACTGAAGCTTTCTTT. The chain links TRBV19 to TRBJ1-1; D remains unclear. V lost 3 bases to trimming and J lost 0 bases, with 5 bases between them. The CDR3 is 13 amino acids. Per germline, CDR1 LNHDA and CDR2 SQIVND (reference sequence). Supplemented by reference TRBV19 and TRBJ1-1, the full variable domain reads DGGITQSPKYLFRKEGQNVTLSCEQNLNHDAMYWYRQDPGQGLRLIYYSQIVNDFQKGDIAEGYSVSREKKESFPLTVTSAQKNPTAFYLCASSIGVNTEAFFGQGTRLTVV.